This T cell receptor (beta chain) was recovered during a study of cytomegalovirus exposure and HLA in healthy donors. Across the whole study: For the roughly 370 genotyped donors, 81% fell within the Caucasian-associated ancestry cluster.

The PCR had 60 Vbeta and 13 Jbeta primers. Sequencing was performed with immunoSEQ multiplex PCR; in TCRdb, only in-frame clones are kept and a portion is missing. The sample lists 95,000 to 150,000 clones, about 8.6% occurring once. This clone was detected only a few times. With 6 bases removed from V and 2 bases from J, the gap between germline ends came to 9 bases. CDR1 MNHNS and CDR2 SASEGT come from the germline V gene. The CDR3 contains 13 residues. Specimen: PBMCs. The clonotype was recovered from a woman in her thirties or forties in good health and CMV-seropositive. The chain is built from TRBV6-1 and TRBJ2-3; D gene ambiguous. CDR3: CASSYRDTDTQYF. DNA of the CDR3: TGTGCCAGCAGCTACAGAGACACAGATACGCAGTATTTT.